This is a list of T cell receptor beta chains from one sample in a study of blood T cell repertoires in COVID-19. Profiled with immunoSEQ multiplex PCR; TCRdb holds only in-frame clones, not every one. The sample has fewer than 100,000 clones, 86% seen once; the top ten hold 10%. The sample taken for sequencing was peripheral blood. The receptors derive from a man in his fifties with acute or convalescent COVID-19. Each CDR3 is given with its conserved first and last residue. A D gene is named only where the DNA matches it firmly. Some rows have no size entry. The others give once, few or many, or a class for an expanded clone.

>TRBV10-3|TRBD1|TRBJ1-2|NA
CATEQGGYGYTF
TGTGCCACCGAACAGGGGGGCTATGGCTACACCTTC
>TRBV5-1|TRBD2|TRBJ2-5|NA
CASSLGGLAGQETQYF
TGCGCCAGCAGCTTGGGGGGACTAGCGGGGCAAGAGACCCAGTACTTC
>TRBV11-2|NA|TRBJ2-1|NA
CASSQTGPSSYNEQFF
TGTGCCAGCAGCCAGACAGGCCCTAGCTCCTACAATGAGCAGTTCTTC
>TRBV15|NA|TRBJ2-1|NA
CATSRVIPGALSEQFF
TGTGCCACCAGCAGAGTGATACCGGGAGCTCTCAGTGAGCAGTTCTTC
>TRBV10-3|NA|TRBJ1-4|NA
CAISEAPSSANEKLFF
TGTGCCATCAGTGAGGCGCCCTCATCGGCTAATGAAAAACTGTTTTTT
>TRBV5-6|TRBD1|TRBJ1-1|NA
CASSVSREGAFTEAFF
TGTGCCAGCAGTGTTTCACGTGAGGGGGCTTTCACTGAAGCTTTCTTT
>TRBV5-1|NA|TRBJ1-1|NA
CASSSTGYAEAFF
TGCGCCAGCAGCTCGACAGGTTATGCTGAAGCTTTCTTT
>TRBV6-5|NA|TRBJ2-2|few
CASGGGRGSTGELFF
TGTGCCAGTGGAGGAGGGAGAGGAAGCACCGGGGAGCTGTTTTTT
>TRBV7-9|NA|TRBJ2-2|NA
CASSLKGGPGELFF
TGTGCCAGCAGCTTAAAAGGGGGACCCGGGGAGCTGTTTTTT
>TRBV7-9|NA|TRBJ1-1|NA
CASSIQTGNTEAFF
TGTGCCAGCAGCATACAGACAGGGAACACTGAAGCTTTCTTT
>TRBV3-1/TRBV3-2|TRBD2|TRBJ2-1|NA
CASSHAGGYNEQFF
TGTGCCAGCAGCCATGCGGGGGGTTACAATGAGCAGTTCTTC
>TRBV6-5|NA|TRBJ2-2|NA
CASSYTGAGVAGELFF
TGTGCCAGCAGTTATACCGGGGCAGGGGTCGCCGGGGAGCTGTTTTTT
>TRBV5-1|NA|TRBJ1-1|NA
CASSSSQGTEAFF
TGCGCCAGCAGCTCGTCCCAGGGCACTGAAGCTTTCTTT
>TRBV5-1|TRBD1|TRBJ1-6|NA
CASSLVEGAGSPLHF
TGCGCCAGCAGCTTGGTAGAGGGGGCCGGGTCACCCCTCCACTTT
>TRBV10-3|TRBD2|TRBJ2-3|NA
CAISEPGLAGISTDTQYF
TGTGCCATCAGCGAACCGGGACTAGCGGGAATTAGCACAGATACGCAGTATTTT
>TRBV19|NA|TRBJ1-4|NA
CASRNGRGGEKLFF
TGTGCCAGTAGGAATGGACGGGGGGGTGAAAAACTGTTTTTT
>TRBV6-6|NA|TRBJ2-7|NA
CASSFLDEQYF
TGTGCCAGCAGTTTCTTAGACGAGCAGTACTTC
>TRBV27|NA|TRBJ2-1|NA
CASRTGTASYNEQFF
TGTGCCAGCAGAACCGGGACTGCTTCCTACAATGAGCAGTTCTTC
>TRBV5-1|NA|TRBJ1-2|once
CASSPAEGTYGYTF
TGCGCCAGCAGCCCGGCGGAAGGCACCTATGGCTACACCTTC
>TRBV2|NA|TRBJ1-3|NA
CASTGGTGGNTIYF
TGTGCCAGCACCGGGGGTACTGGGGGAAACACCATATATTTT
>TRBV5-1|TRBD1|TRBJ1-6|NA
CASSLGQGASNSPLHF
TGCGCCAGCAGCCTCGGACAGGGAGCATCGAATTCACCCCTCCACTTT
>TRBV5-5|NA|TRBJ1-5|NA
CASSQSGARRSNQPQHF
TGTGCCAGCAGCCAATCAGGGGCTCGACGCAGCAATCAGCCCCAGCATTTT
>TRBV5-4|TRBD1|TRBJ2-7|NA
CASSFWTGGGHEQYF
TGTGCCAGCAGCTTTTGGACAGGGGGTGGCCACGAGCAGTACTTC
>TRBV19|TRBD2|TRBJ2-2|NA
CASSIPTSVTGELFF
TGTGCCAGTAGTATCCCGACTAGCGTTACCGGGGAGCTGTTTTTT